Listed below are T cell receptor beta chains from one sample, sequenced in a study of blood T cell repertoires in COVID-19. Only in-frame clones appear in the TCRdb table, and some are missing; sequencing was by immunoSEQ multiplex PCR. The table has more than 150,000 clones, more than 65% seen once. Source material: peripheral blood. These receptor sequences come from a woman of 80 years or more with acute or convalescent COVID-19. Both conserved end residues are trimmed from each CDR3. A D gene is named only where the DNA matches it firmly. The listing skips clone size in some rows; elsewhere it reads once, few, many or a size class.

CDR3	V	J	size	D
ASSPPGSSNQPQH	TRBV28	TRBJ1-5	.	.
ASSPGTGGGQETQY	TRBV3-1/TRBV3-2	TRBJ2-5	once	.
ASMRTGGVTEAF	TRBV14	TRBJ1-1	.	TRBD1
ARSPGTAAGNTIY	TRBV5-3	TRBJ1-3	once	TRBD1
ASHTPGGIYQPQH	TRBV28	TRBJ1-5	.	.
ASSGTSGGRGGELF	TRBV27	TRBJ2-2	.	TRBD2
ASSANRGHLVGELF	TRBV11-2	TRBJ2-2	.	TRBD1
ASSQVIGTGGRGYT	TRBV3-1/TRBV3-2	TRBJ1-2	.	TRBD1
AWRQGVAAF	TRBV30	TRBJ1-1	.	.
ATSGSGGTEAF	TRBV24-1	TRBJ1-1	.	.
ASSFPGLPEQY	TRBV12-3/TRBV12-4	TRBJ2-7	.	TRBD2
ASSDGGQGASGNTIY	TRBV6-4	TRBJ1-3	once	TRBD1
ASSLAGGQGQPQH	TRBV5-1	TRBJ1-5	.	TRBD1
ASSEWTRVTF	TRBV6-1	TRBJ1-1	few	.
ASSSPGGPYEQY	TRBV28	TRBJ2-7	.	TRBD1
ASSLWTNYGYT	TRBV7-9	TRBJ1-2	.	.
ASSFKPASDAYNEQF	TRBV5-1	TRBJ2-1	few	.
ASSYSPRAANEKLF	TRBV6-5	TRBJ1-4	few	.
ASSRGTYTEAF	TRBV3-1/TRBV3-2	TRBJ1-1	.	.
ATSDSVEVNEQF	TRBV24-1	TRBJ2-1	few	.
ASTGKTGVNEQF	TRBV7-9	TRBJ2-1	.	TRBD1
ASSDGSYEQY	TRBV10-2	TRBJ2-7	.	.